Each of the 12 T cell receptor beta chains below was sequenced from the same sample in a study of CD8+ T cells in alopecia areata. Treatment denoted: oral pan-JAK inhibitor, 5-10 mg twice daily. Sequencing used cDNA as its template, made by extracting RNA and reverse transcribing it. Libraries were prepared by immunoSEQ multiplex PCR; TCRdb keeps only in-frame clonotypes and omits some of them. The data contain 150,000 to 200,000 clones, about 54% of them singletons. This sample comprised CD4+ T cells sorted from blood, obtained at approximately week 55, from a patient treated with tofacitinib. Receptor source: a human donor with alopecia areata.

The V and J genes are TRBV5-1 and TRBJ2-1; D is uncertain. This CDR3 region has 15 residues. Trimming took off 5 bases at V and 7 bases at J, with 19 bases between the two ends. The V gene's germline CDR1 is SGHRS and CDR2 YFSETQ. CDR3 in DNA: TGCGCCAGCAGTCTGAGCCCTCTGGGATTGAATGAGCAGTTCTTC. Translated, it gives CASSLSPLGLNEQFF.

The gene calls are TRBV7-9 and TRBJ1-2, with D possibly TRBD1 on 6 matching bases. This CDR3 comprises 14 residues. Germline V CDR1 and CDR2: SEHNR, FQNEAQ (reference sequence). Between the trimmed V and J ends, which lost 11 bases and 8 bases, there was a span of 24 bases. CDR3 region: CAGGAISDSPGYTF. The CDR3 region has the DNA TGTGCCGGCGGAGCAATCTCGGACAGCCCAGGCTACACCTTC. Supplemented by reference TRBV7-9 and TRBJ1-2, the full variable domain reads DTGVSQNPRHKITKRGQNVTFRCDPISEHNRLYWYRQTLGQGPEFLTYFQNEAQLEKSRLLSDRFSAERPKGSFSTLEIQRTEQGDSAMYLCAGGAISDSPGYTFGSGTRLTVV.

The chain carries TRBV2 and TRBJ1-6, with D uncertain. The CDR3 loop spans 16 amino acids. The V gene lost 5 bases and the J gene lost 8 bases, with 19 bases spanning the gap. Per the germline V gene, CDR1 is SNHLY and CDR2 is FYNNEI. In DNA form, the CDR3 reads TGTGCCAGCAGTTTCACACGGGTCCCTACGGATTCACCCCTCCACTTT. Translating it yields CASSFTRVPTDSPLHF.

The rearrangement links TRBV30 to TRBJ1-5, with a tentative D call TRBD1 (6 bases). Germline CDR1 reads GTSNPN; CDR2 reads SVGIG (reference sequence). The length of the CDR3 is 13 residues. The V and J ends lost 4 bases and 3 bases respectively, with 10 bases between them. The CDR3 DNA reads TGTGCCTGGACCAGGGGTCTCAATCAGCCCCAGCATTTT. This sequence encodes CAWTRGLNQPQHF. The variable domain in full, with the rest retrieved from reference TRBV30 and TRBJ1-5, is SQTIHQWPATLVQPVGSPLSLECTVEGTSNPNLYWYRQAAGRGLQLLFYSVGIGQISSEVPQNLSASRPQDRQFILSSKKLLLSDSGFYLCAWTRGLNQPQHFGDGTRLSIL.

The J gene is TRBJ1-5, the V gene TRBV18; no firm D call. In germline, CDR1 is KGHSH, CDR2 LQKENI. The V gene lost 6 bases and the J gene lost 7 bases, with 19 bases spanning the gap. The length of the CDR3 is 15 residues. Written as DNA, the CDR3 is TGTGCCAGCTCCCCAAACATCGGAGGAGACCAGCCCCAGCATTTT. Its translation: CASSPNIGGDQPQHF.

The chain carries TRBV7-2 and TRBJ2-2; no reliable D call. Germline CDR1 and CDR2: SGHTA and FQGNSA. V lost 3 bases and J lost 2, with 7 bases in between. The CDR3 is made up of 14 amino acids. The CDR3 is CASSLDANTGELFF. CDR3 DNA: TGTGCCAGCAGCTTGGACGCCAACACCGGGGAGCTGTTTTTT.

The V gene is TRBV5-1, the J gene TRBJ2-7, with D perhaps matching TRBD1 or TRBD2 (5 bases each). This CDR3 has 14 residues. V lost 0 bases and J lost 3, with 10 bases in between. Germline V CDR1 and CDR2: SGHRS, YFSETQ. CDR3 region: CASSLAGTIYEQYF. The CDR3 DNA is TGCGCCAGCAGCTTGGCTGGGACGATCTACGAGCAGTACTTC.

The chain is built from TRBV4-2 and TRBJ1-5; D unresolved. The CDR3 extends over 14 amino acids. V lost 0 bases, J lost 6 bases, and 9 bases lay in between. Germline V gene lookup returns CDR1 LGHNA and CDR2 YNFKEQ. Here the CDR3 reads CASSQETGSQPQHF. The DNA of the CDR3 is TGTGCCAGCAGCCAAGAAACGGGGAGTCAGCCCCAGCATTTT.

The gene calls are TRBV7-2 and TRBJ2-7; 11 bases agree with TRBD2. V lost 3 bases to trimming and J lost 1 base; unmatched junction nucleotides: 2. The CDR3 is 15 residues long. Germline CDR1 is SGHTA and CDR2 is FQGNSA. The CDR3 DNA follows: TGTGCCAGCAGCTTGACTAGCGGGGAATCCTACGAGCAGTACTTC. Translation gives CASSLTSGESYEQYF.

This chain uses TRBV6-1 with TRBJ1-5; D unclear. This CDR3 has 13 residues. Germline lookup yields CDR1 MNHNS and CDR2 SASEGT. V was trimmed by 4 bases and J by 9 bases, leaving 13 bases between them. CDR3 in DNA: TGTGCCAGCAGTGTTCCCCTTGGGTGGCCCCAGCATTTT. It is translated as CASSVPLGWPQHF.

The V and J genes are TRBV2 and TRBJ2-1; D is possibly TRBD1 (5 bases). The CDR3 has 14 residues. V gave up 11 bases and J gave up 7 bases, with 21 bases separating them. Per germline, CDR1 SNHLY and CDR2 FYNNEI. The CDR3 spells CAGRGNGAFNEQFF. The CDR3 DNA sequence: TGTGCCGGACGTGGGAATGGGGCATTTAATGAGCAGTTCTTC.

V gene TRBV19 combines with J gene TRBJ2-6; TRBD1 matches at 7 bases. The junction had 3 bases not matched to a gene; V was cut back by 3 bases and J by 1 base. The CDR3 extends over 16 amino acids. Germline lookup yields CDR1 LNHDA and CDR2 SQIVND (reference sequence). The CDR3 DNA is TGTGCCAGTAGTATCTCCAGGGGGTCTGGGGCCAACGTCCTGACTTTC. Its translation: CASSISRGSGANVLTF.